This TCR beta chain was recorded in a study of blood T cell repertoires in COVID-19. Generated by immunoSEQ multiplex PCR, the TCRdb table keeps only in-frame clones and is missing some. Altogether about 300,000 clones are present, around 82% being singletons, with the ten largest covering roughly a tenth. Germline V gene data show CDR1 as SEHNR and CDR2 as FQNEAQ (reference sequence). The V end was cut by 4 bases, the J end by 4 bases, with 10 bases between. The CDR3 runs 14 residues. The sequence came from a woman aged 50 to 65 who had recovered from COVID-19. The sequenced sample consisted of peripheral blood. The chain links TRBV7-9 to TRBJ1-4; D ambiguous. The CDR3 region has the DNA TGTGCCAGCAGCTACGAACAGAATAATGAAAAACTGTTTTTT. This sequence encodes CASSYEQNNEKLFF.